Each of the 21 T cell receptor beta chains below was sequenced from the same sample in a study of T cells in women clearing cervical HPV infection (dated by TCRdb to 2016 to 2019). Receptor libraries were prepared by the immunoSEQ multiplex PCR assay. TCRdb took this table from immuneACCESS and kept in-frame rearrangements with V and J called. Such tables lack part of the clones; where checked against another copy, unresolved V genes explain under half of the gap, and the rest is unexplained. This sample's clone table shows around 21,000 clones. The ten biggest clones cover around 5.5% of the sample. The sample was blood buffy coat. These receptors all come from a woman between 18 and 69 years old with a cervical HPV16 infection that either progressed to CIN3+ or cleared (not recorded which).

Of note for this clone: The read halts 3 residues ahead of the CDR3 end, with the missing end drawn from the germline J gene. The V and J genes are TRBV2 and TRBJ2-7; 9 nucleotides align to TRBD2. The CDR3 totals 14 residues. Germline V gives CDR1 SNHLY, CDR2 FYNNEI. V trimming: 10 bases; J trimming: 6 bases; junction bases outside the gene matches: 13. The CDR3 loop reads CAIRGQREDLEQYF. The sequenced part of the CDR3 DNA is TGTGCCATCCGGGGCCAGCGGGAGGACCTCGAG.

CDR3 protein: CATGDSLNYGYTF. CDR3 bases read: TGTGCCACCGGGGACAGCCTAAACTATGGC. V is TRBV28 and J is TRBJ1-2, with TRBD1 matching 7 bases. The CDR3 end is not reached by the read, which stops 3 residues before it; the germline J gene fills it in. The CDR3 sequence is 13 residues long. V shed 10 bases and J 2 bases; nucleotides not matched to a gene: 7. The germline V gene encodes CDR1 MDHEN and CDR2 SYDVKM.

Details on this clone: The CDR3 end lies 3 residues beyond the end of the read and is filled in from the germline J gene. The chain has TRBV29-1 and TRBJ2-1; perhaps TRBD2 as D (5 bases). CDR3 size: 13 residues. Germline V CDR1 and CDR2: SQVTM, ANQGSEA. The germline V and J ends were trimmed by 7 bases and 4 bases, with 14 bases remaining between them. The part of the CDR3 DNA that was read is TGCAGCGCCACCCCGCGGGTATACAATGAG. It translates to CSATPRVYNE. The CDR3 in its entirety is CSATPRVYNEQFF.

A remark on this clone: The CDR3 end lies 3 residues beyond the end of the read and is filled in from the germline J gene. The chain recombines TRBV5-4 with TRBJ2-7, with D perhaps TRBD1 (5 bases). Germline V gene lookup returns CDR1 SGHNT and CDR2 YYREEE (reference sequence). Between the trimmed V and J ends, which lost 0 bases and 4 bases, there was a span of 11 bases. This CDR3 comprises 14 residues. The sequenced CDR3 bases are TGTGCCAGCAGCTTGGACAGGAGCTGGTACGAG. Residues: CASSLDRSWYE. The full CDR3 reads CASSLDRSWYEQYF.

With respect to this clone: The sequenced fragment ends 3 residues before the CDR3 boundary, so the rest is inferred from the germline J gene. This chain connects TRBV5-1 to TRBJ2-4; 8 bases map to TRBD2. The V gene's germline CDR1 is SGHRS and CDR2 YFSETQ. CDR3 length: 14 amino acids. The ends lost 0 bases at V and 6 bases at J; junction bases unmatched: 2. The chain's CDR3 is CASSLVAGLNIQYF. The CDR3 DNA, read in part, is TGCGCCAGCAGCTTGGTAGCGGGGCTAAACATT.

Comments on this clone: Read data end 3 residues before the CDR3 end; the end is taken from the germline J gene. The gene calls are TRBV5-1 and TRBJ1-1, with D possibly being TRBD1 (5 bases). Germline values: CDR1 SGHRS, CDR2 YFSETQ. The ends were cut back, 6 bases at V and 0 bases at J, with 15 bases in the middle. CDR3 length equals 15 residues. The CDR3 sequence is CASNLAAGMNTEAFF. The sequenced part of the CDR3 DNA is TGCGCCAGCAACCTGGCGGCAGGGATGAACACTGAA.

As for this clone: The CDR3 goes on 3 residues after the read ends, and that part is filled in from the germline J gene. The V and J genes are TRBV7-9 and TRBJ1-1, with D hard to call. Germline loops: CDR1 SEHNR, CDR2 FQNEAQ (reference sequence). The CDR3 spans 13 residues. The V end was cut by 5 bases, the J end by 1 base, with 8 bases between. Partial CDR3 DNA: TGTGCCAGCAGCCCCGGGTCGAACACTGAA. This encodes CASSPGSNTE. From start to end, the CDR3 is CASSPGSNTEAFF. Complete variable domain (other parts from reference TRBV7-9 and TRBJ1-1): DTGVSQNPRHKITKRGQNVTFRCDPISEHNRLYWYRQTLGQGPEFLTYFQNEAQLEKSRLLSDRFSAERPKGSFSTLEIQRTEQGDSAMYLCASSPGSNTEAFFGQGTRLTVV.

Worth noting for this clone: With the read ending 3 residues before the CDR3 end, the germline J gene is used to fill in that end. This rearrangement joins TRBV12-3 or TRBV12-4 to TRBJ1-5, with D perhaps TRBD1 (6 bases). V was shortened by 6 bases and J by 5 bases, with 14 bases between the two germline ends. The CDR3 contains 14 residues. The covered CDR3 bases are TGTGCCAGCAGAACCGGGACAAGGTATCAGCCC. It is translated as CASRTGTRYQP. From start to end, the CDR3 is CASRTGTRYQPQHF.

Concerning this clone: With the read ending 3 residues before the CDR3 end, the germline J gene is used to fill in that end. The chain couples TRBV20-1 to TRBJ2-7; TRBD2 might be the D (6 bases). With 0 bases removed from V and 0 bases from J, the gap between germline ends came to 12 bases. CDR1 is DFQATT and CDR2 is SNEGSKA in the germline V gene (reference sequence). The CDR3 is 15 amino acids. The DNA read from the CDR3 is TGCAGTGCTAGAGAGGAGGGTTTAGGCTCCTACGAG. This codes for CSAREEGLGSYE. The whole CDR3 region reads CSAREEGLGSYEQYF.

Details on this clone: The read finishes 3 residues shy of the CDR3 end, and the germline J gene is used to complete it. The V and J genes are TRBV5-1 and TRBJ1-2; possibly TRBD1 for D (5 bases). Germline V gene lookup returns CDR1 SGHRS and CDR2 YFSETQ. V lost 0 bases to trimming and J lost 7 bases, with 10 bases between them. The CDR3 extends over 13 amino acids. CDR3 DNA, as far as it was read: TGCGCCAGCAGCTTGGCAGGGATAGGTGGC. Residues: CASSLAGIGG. Given in full, the CDR3 is CASSLAGIGGYTF. The whole variable domain, remainder taken from reference TRBV5-1 and TRBJ1-2, is KAGVTQTPRYLIKTRGQQVTLSCSPISGHRSVSWYQQTPGQGLQFLFEYFSETQRNKGNFPGRFSGRQFSNSRSEMNVSTLELGDSALYLCASSLAGIGGYTFGSGTRLTVV.

As regards this clone: The read falls 3 residues short of the CDR3 end, and the missing part is taken from the germline J gene. This chain connects TRBV19 to TRBJ1-5, with no clear D. Looked up from germline, CDR1 is LNHDA and CDR2 is SQIVND (reference sequence). Trimming pared 5 bases from V and 5 bases from J, leaving 16 bases between. CDR3 length equals 15 residues. The CDR3 is CASSPGKGAYQPQHF. The part of the CDR3 DNA that was read is TGTGCCAGTAGTCCAGGAAAAGGCGCTTATCAGCCC.

As regards this clone: The read is 3 residues too short to cover the CDR3 end, so that end is filled in from the germline J gene. The chain is built from TRBV5-4 and TRBJ2-1, with a tentative D call TRBD2 (6 bases). The CDR3 consists of 15 residues. V was trimmed by 1 base and J by 7 bases, leaving 15 bases between them. CDR1 and CDR2 from the germline V gene are SGHNT and YYREEE (reference sequence). The CDR3 here is CASSLRERGRNEQFF. The DNA read from the CDR3 is TGTGCCAGCAGCTTGCGGGAGAGGGGTAGAAATGAG.

For this clone: The read terminates 3 residues ahead of where the CDR3 ends, so the germline J gene completes it. V and J are TRBV6-4 and TRBJ2-1; tentative D call: TRBD2 (5 bases). V shed 5 bases and J shed 0 bases, with 11 bases lying between them. Looked up from germline, CDR1 is MRHNA and CDR2 is SNTAGT. The CDR3 sequence is 15 residues long. This CDR3 reads CASSQRRSSYNEQFF. The CDR3 DNA, read in part, is TGTGCCAGCAGTCAGCGGAGAAGCTCCTACAATGAG.

As regards this clone: The CDR3 is cut off 3 residues early in the read; its end comes from the germline J gene. This chain uses TRBV7-9 with TRBJ2-7, with 7 bases matching TRBD2. V lost 3 bases and J lost 4; bases outside the gene matches: 9. This CDR3 is built from 15 residues. The germline V gene encodes CDR1 SEHNR and CDR2 FQNEAQ (reference sequence). The CDR3 protein is CASSLELASTYEQYF. Partial CDR3 DNA: TGTGCCAGCAGCTTGGAACTAGCGAGTACTTACGAG.

Comment on this clone: The CDR3 end is not reached by the read, which stops 3 residues before it; the germline J gene fills it in. The chain combines TRBV7-3 with TRBJ2-6; D unresolved. Germline lookup yields CDR1 SGHTA and CDR2 FQGTGA. The CDR3 runs 16 residues. V was cut by 6 bases and J by 0 bases, with 12 bases left in between. Partial CDR3 DNA: TGTGCCAGCAGTCCAAGCCACAGCTCTGGGGCCAACGTC. The encoded protein is CASSPSHSSGANV. The CDR3 in its entirety is CASSPSHSSGANVLTF.

Remarks on this clone: The read ends 3 residues early relative to the CDR3; the germline J gene fills the gap. V gene TRBV27 combines with J gene TRBJ2-7, with 9 nucleotides matching TRBD2. Germline lookup yields CDR1 MNHEY and CDR2 SMNVEV (reference sequence). The CDR3 contains 15 residues. The junction had 8 bases not matched to a gene; V was cut back by 5 bases and J by 3 bases. CDR3 DNA, as far as it was read: TGTGCCAGCAGTCCCCTTGCGGGAGGGTTCTACGAG. This encodes CASSPLAGGFYE. The whole CDR3 reads CASSPLAGGFYEQYF.

Concerning this clone itself: With the read ending 3 residues before the CDR3 end, the germline J gene is used to fill in that end. This chain links TRBV24-1 with TRBJ2-1; D is possibly TRBD2 (6 bases). The CDR3 covers 15 residues. Per the germline V gene, CDR1 is KGHDR and CDR2 is SFDVKD. Trimming shortened V by 1 base and J by 6 bases, and 12 bases separated the two germline ends. The covered CDR3 bases are TGTGCCACCAGTGATTTCCGACTAGGGCGCAATGAG. Amino acid sequence: CATSDFRLGRNE. The full CDR3 protein reads CATSDFRLGRNEQFF.

Concerning this clone: The read ends 3 residues early relative to the CDR3; the germline J gene fills the gap. The rearrangement links TRBV11-1 to TRBJ2-2; no clear D gene. The CDR3 covers 15 residues. Germline CDR1 is SGHAT and CDR2 is FQDESV (reference sequence). Trimming pared 1 base from V and 4 bases from J, leaving 10 bases between. CDR3 DNA (partial): TGTGCCAGCAGCTTAGATAGAACAGCCACCGGGGAG. This gives the protein CASSLDRTATGE. The full CDR3 protein is CASSLDRTATGELFF.

Details on this clone: From the germline J gene comes the end of the CDR3, since the read stops 3 residues before it. The chain couples TRBV20-1 to TRBJ1-6, with a weak D call TRBD1 (5 bases). The CDR3 totals 14 residues. CDR1 is DFQATT, CDR2 SNEGSKA, per germline (reference sequence). V was clipped by 6 bases and J by 7 bases, with 16 bases between them. CDR3 DNA, as far as it was read: TGCAGTGCCAGCGAAGGCAGGGAAAATTCACCC. Its translation is CSASEGRENSP. The complete CDR3 sequence is CSASEGRENSPLHF.

With regard to this clone: The read ends 3 residues shy of where the CDR3 ends; the end is completed using the germline J gene. The V call is TRBV7-2, the J call TRBJ1-2; a weak D match, TRBD1 (5 bases). The CDR3 sequence is 13 residues long. Germline V gene lookup returns CDR1 SGHTA and CDR2 FQGNSA. Here the CDR3 reads CASSHGGQIDYTF. CDR3 DNA (partial): TGTGCCAGCAGCCACGGGGGTCAAATCGAC.

Turning to this clone: The read falls 3 residues short of the CDR3 end, and the missing part is taken from the germline J gene. The chain has TRBV14 and TRBJ1-3; TRBD1 matches at 7 bases. J gave up 3 bases and V 2 bases, and 1 base lay outside the gene matches. CDR1 and CDR2 from the germline V gene are SGHDN and FVKESK. This CDR3 has 14 residues. The covered CDR3 bases are TGTGCCAGCAGCCAACCAGGGGGTGGAAACACC. Residues: CASSQPGGGNT. The entire CDR3 protein is CASSQPGGGNTIYF.